This TCR beta chain was identified during a study of shared clonotypes between healthy human individuals. V dropped 6 bases and J dropped 7; count of bases not matched to a gene: 10. This CDR3 is built from 14 residues. Germline loops: CDR1 MNHEY, CDR2 SVGAGI. The run depth of the assay was deep. Produced via immunoSEQ multiplex PCR; TCRdb's table is partial and in-frame only. The sample lists 2 million to 2.5 million clones; about 92% were seen once. In the CD4+ fraction, cells were divided into CD45RA+ naive and CD45RA-negative memory subsets. The receptor was derived from a man aged 18 to 29 in good health. Some clones in this sample may be carry-over from other donors' samples. This chain links TRBV6-5 with TRBJ2-7, with 9 bases lining up with TRBD1. The sample taken for sequencing was naive CD4+ T cells from PBMCs. The subset denotes: CD45RA+ positively selected. DNA of the CDR3: TGTGCCAGCAGGAACAGGGGGCGTTCGTTAGAGCAGTACTTC. Protein: CASRNRGRSLEQYF.